The sequence of this T cell receptor beta chain was determined in a study of T cells in Graves' hyperthyroidism and ophthalmopathy. Overall study results and limits: Peripheral blood also featured most of the thyroid clonotypes expanded above 0.001. Before onset, ophthalmopathy was predicted by the model a median 6.5 months earlier.

This clonotype was counted a few times. Antigen unknown. The CDR3 runs to 14 residues. V shed 5 bases and J shed 3 bases, with 11 bases lying between them. Diagnoses used clinical symptoms, serum thyroxine and TRAb, thyroid ultrasound and orbital computed tomography. The CDR3 regions of TCR beta were amplified from RNA transcripts. First-round RT-PCR with HTBI primers amplified the TCR CDR3 region. TCRdb analysed the multiplex PCR reads with MiXCR anew, one entry per CDR3 protein. This table holds around 620,000 distinct CDR3 sequences, about 45% found once. This TCR was sampled from an adult woman with Graves' disease, either hyperthyroidism or ophthalmopathy (not recorded which). Material: peripheral blood or thyroid tissue (not recorded which). The rearrangement uses TRBV12-3 or TRBV12-4 and TRBJ1-5; D call uncertain. CDR3 protein: CASSLGVVNQPQHF. The CDR3 DNA is TGTGCCAGCAGTCTCGGAGTTGTCAATCAGCCCCAGCATTTT.